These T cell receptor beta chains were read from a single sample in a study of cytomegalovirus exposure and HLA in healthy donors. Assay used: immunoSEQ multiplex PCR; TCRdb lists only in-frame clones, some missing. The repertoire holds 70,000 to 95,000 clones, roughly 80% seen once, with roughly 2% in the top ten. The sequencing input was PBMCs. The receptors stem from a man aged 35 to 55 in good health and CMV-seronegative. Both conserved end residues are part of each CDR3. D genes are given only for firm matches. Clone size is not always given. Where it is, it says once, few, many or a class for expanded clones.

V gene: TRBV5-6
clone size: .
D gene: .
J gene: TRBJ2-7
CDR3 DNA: TGTGCCAGCAGCTTGGTGGCAGGTATCTCCTACGAGCAGTACTTC
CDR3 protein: CASSLVAGISYEQYF

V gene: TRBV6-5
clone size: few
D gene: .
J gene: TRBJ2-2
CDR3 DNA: TGTGCCAGCAGTTACTCGGCTGACACCGGGGAGCTGTTTTTT
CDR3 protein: CASSYSADTGELFF

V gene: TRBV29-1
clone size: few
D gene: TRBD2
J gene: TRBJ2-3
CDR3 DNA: TGCAGCGGGAGTGGGGTCGGGGGGATTACAGATACGCAGTATTTT
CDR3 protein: CSGSGVGGITDTQYF

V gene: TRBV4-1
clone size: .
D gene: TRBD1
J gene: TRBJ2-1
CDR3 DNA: TGCGCCAGCAGCCACACGGGGACAGGGCGGGATGAGCAGTTCTTC
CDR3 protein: CASSHTGTGRDEQFF

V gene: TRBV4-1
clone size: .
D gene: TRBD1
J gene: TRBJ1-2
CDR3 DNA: TGCGCCAGCAGCCAAGGGACAGGAAACTATGGCTACACCTTC
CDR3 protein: CASSQGTGNYGYTF

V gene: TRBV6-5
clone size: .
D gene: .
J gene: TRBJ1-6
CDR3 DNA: TGTGCCAGCAGACAGGCAGGGTTTCAGTCACCCCTCCACTTT
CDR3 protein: CASRQAGFQSPLHF

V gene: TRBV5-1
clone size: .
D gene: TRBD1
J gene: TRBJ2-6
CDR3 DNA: TGCGCCAGCAGAGACGGACAGGGTTTACAAGGGGCCAACGTCCTGACTTTC
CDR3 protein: CASRDGQGLQGANVLTF

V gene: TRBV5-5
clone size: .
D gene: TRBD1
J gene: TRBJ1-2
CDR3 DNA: TGTGCCAGCAGGCGGGACAGTAACTATGGCTACACCTTC
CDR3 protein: CASRRDSNYGYTF

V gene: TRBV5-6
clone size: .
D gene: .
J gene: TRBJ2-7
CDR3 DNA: TGTGCCAGCAGCTTACTAGGGGGTCCCTACGAGCAGTACTTC
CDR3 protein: CASSLLGGPYEQYF

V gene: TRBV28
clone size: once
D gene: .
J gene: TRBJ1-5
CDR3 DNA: TGTGCCAGCAGATCCTATGACACGAGGGATCAGCCCCAGCATTTT
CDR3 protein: CASRSYDTRDQPQHF

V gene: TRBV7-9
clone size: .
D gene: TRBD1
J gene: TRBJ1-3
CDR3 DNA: TGTGCCAGCAGCTTAAAGGGGGCCTCTGGAAACACCATATATTTT
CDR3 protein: CASSLKGASGNTIYF

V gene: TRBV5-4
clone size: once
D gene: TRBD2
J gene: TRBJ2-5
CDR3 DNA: TGTGCCAGCAGCTCACGGACTAGCGGGGGGAGGGAGACCCAGTACTTC
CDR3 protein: CASSSRTSGGRETQYF

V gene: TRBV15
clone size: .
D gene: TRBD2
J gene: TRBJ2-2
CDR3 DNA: TGTGCCACCAGGGGGACTAGCGGGAAGTACACCGGGGAGCTGTTTTTT
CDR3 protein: CATRGTSGKYTGELFF

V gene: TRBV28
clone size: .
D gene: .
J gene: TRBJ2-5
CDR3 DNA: TGTGCCAGCAGTTTCGGTCACGTAAAGGGACTGGAGACCCAGTACTTC
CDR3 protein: CASSFGHVKGLETQYF

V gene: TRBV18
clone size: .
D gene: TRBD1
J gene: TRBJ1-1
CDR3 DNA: TGTGCCAGCTCACCAACTGACAGGGGAAACACTGAAGCTTTCTTT
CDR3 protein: CASSPTDRGNTEAFF

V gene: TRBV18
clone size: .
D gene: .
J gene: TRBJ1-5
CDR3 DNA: TGTGCCAGCTCACCGGAGGAGGGGAAGCAGCCCCAGCATTTT
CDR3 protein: CASSPEEGKQPQHF

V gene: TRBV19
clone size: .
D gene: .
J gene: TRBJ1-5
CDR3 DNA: TGTGCCAGTAATTGGCAGGGGCTCCAGCCCCAGCATTTT
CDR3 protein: CASNWQGLQPQHF

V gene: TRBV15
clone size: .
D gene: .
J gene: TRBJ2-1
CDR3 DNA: TGTGCCACCAGCAGAGATAGCAGAGGGTACAATGAGCAGTTCTTC
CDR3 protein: CATSRDSRGYNEQFF

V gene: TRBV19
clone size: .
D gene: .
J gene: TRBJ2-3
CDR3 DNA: TGTGCCAGCGGCCCTACGGCAGGGAGGACAGATACGCAGTATTTT
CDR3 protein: CASGPTAGRTDTQYF

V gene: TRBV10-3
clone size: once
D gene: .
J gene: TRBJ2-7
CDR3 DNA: TGTGCCATCCGACCGAGGGAAGTTACCTACGAGCAGTACTTC
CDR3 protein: CAIRPREVTYEQYF

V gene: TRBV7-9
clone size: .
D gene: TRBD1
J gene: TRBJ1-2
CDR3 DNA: TGTGCCAGCATTCGTGATACAGGGGTCCCGATTGGGGGCTACACCTTC
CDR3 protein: CASIRDTGVPIGGYTF

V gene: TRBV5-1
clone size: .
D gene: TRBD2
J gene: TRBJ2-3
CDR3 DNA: TGCGCCAGCAGCTTGCAGGCGGGGGGAAGAGATACGCAGTATTTT
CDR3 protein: CASSLQAGGRDTQYF

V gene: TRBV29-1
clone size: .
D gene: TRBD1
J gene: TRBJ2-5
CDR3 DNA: TGCAGCGTTGATTCTCAGGGGGTTACAGAGACCCAGTACTTC
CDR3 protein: CSVDSQGVTETQYF

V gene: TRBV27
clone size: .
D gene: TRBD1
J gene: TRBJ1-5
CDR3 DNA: TGTGCCAGCAGTTTACAGGGGGCGCGTGGTCAGCCCCAGCATTTT
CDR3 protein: CASSLQGARGQPQHF

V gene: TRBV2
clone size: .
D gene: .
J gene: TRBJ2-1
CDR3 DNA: TGTGCCAGCAGCCTAGGACAAACATACAATGAGCAGTTCTTC
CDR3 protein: CASSLGQTYNEQFF

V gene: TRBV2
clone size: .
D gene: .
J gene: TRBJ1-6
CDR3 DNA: TGTGCCAGCAGGGAGGGGGGGACCGGCTATAATTCACCCCTCCACTTT
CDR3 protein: CASREGGTGYNSPLHF

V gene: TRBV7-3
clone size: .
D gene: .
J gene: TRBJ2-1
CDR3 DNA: TGTGCCAGCAGCTTAACCACTAGCCAGGAGCAGTTCTTC
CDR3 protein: CASSLTTSQEQFF

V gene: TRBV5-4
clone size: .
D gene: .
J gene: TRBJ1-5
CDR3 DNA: TGTGCCAGCAGCTTAGGGGGTCCCGGCGGCAATCAGCCCCAGCATTTT
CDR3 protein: CASSLGGPGGNQPQHF

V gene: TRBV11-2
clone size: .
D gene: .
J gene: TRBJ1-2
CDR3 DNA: TGTGCCAGCAGCTTGATCCAGGCTAATGGCTACACCTTC
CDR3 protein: CASSLIQANGYTF

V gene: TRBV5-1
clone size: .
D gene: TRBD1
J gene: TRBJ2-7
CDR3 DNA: TGCGCCAGCAGCTTGGGGACAGGGGCCTACGAGCAGTACTTC
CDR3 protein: CASSLGTGAYEQYF

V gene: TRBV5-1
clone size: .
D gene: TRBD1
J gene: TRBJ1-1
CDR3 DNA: TGCGCCAGCAGCCCGGGACAGGGGAACACTGAAGCTTTCTTT
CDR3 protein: CASSPGQGNTEAFF

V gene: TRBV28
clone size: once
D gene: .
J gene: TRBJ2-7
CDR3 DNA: TGTGCCAGCAGTTTATGGGGGGACATCGGGGACGAGCAGTACTTC
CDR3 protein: CASSLWGDIGDEQYF

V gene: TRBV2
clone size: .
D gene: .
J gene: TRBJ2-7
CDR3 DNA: TGTGCCAGCAGAAAGGGGTCCTACGAGCAGTACTTC
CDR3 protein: CASRKGSYEQYF

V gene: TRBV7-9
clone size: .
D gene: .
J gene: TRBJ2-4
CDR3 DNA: TGTGCCAGCAGCTTAATTCTTCGGGGAAGGGAACACATTCAGTACTTC
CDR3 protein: CASSLILRGREHIQYF

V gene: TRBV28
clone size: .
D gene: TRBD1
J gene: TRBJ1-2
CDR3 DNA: TGTGACAGCAGTTCCCACACCGGGACAGGGGACGTGCGTGGCTACACCTTC
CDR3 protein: CDSSSHTGTGDVRGYTF

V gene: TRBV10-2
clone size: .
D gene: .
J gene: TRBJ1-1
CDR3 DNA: TGCGCCAGCAGTGAACCCAGGGTTGAAGCTTTCTTT
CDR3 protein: CASSEPRVEAFF

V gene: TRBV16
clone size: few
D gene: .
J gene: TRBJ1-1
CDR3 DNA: TGTGCCAGCAGCCTCAACGGGGTGAACACTGAAGCTTTCTTT
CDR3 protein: CASSLNGVNTEAFF

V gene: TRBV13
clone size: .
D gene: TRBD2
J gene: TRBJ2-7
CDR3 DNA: TGTGCCAGCAGCTTAGGCCGGCGGGGGGCCCGGGGAGAGCAGTACTTC
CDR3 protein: CASSLGRRGARGEQYF

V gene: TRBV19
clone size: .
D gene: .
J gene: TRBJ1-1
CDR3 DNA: TGTGCCAGTAGCCTTGTGGGTGGGGCCCGAGAAGCTTTCTTT
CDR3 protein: CASSLVGGAREAFF

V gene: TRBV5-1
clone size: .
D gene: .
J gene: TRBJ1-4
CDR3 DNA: TGCGCCAGCAGCTTGAGCGGGGCCGGGCGAGAAAAACTGTTTTTT
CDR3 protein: CASSLSGAGREKLFF

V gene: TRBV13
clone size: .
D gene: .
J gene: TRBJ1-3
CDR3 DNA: TGTGCCAGCAGGAGACGGAGCTCTGGAAACACCATATATTTT
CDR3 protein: CASRRRSSGNTIYF

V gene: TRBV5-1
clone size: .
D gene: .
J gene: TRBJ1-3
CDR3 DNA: TGCGCCAGCAGCTTGGCCGGGAGGAACTCTGGAAACACCATATATTTT
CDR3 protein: CASSLAGRNSGNTIYF

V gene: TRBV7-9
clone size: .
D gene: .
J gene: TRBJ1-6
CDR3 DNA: TGTGCCAGCAGCGACGGACGTAGGGGTTTAGCCTATAATTCACCCCTCCACTTT
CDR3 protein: CASSDGRRGLAYNSPLHF

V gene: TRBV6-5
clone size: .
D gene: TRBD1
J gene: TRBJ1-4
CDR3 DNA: TGTGCCAGCAGACCCTGGGACAGCCCTAATGAAAAACTGTTTTTT
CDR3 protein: CASRPWDSPNEKLFF

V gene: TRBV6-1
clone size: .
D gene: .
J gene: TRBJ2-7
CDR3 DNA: TGTGCCAGCAGTGAAGCACCCCGGGCAGGGGCTCGGGAGCAGTACTTC
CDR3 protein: CASSEAPRAGAREQYF

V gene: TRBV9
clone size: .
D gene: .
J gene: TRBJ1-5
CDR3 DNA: TGTGCCAGCAGCGTAAACTCGGGTAGCAATCAGCCCCAGCATTTT
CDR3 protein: CASSVNSGSNQPQHF

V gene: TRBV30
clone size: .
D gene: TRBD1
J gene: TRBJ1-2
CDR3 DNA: TGTGCCTGGTACGGGACAGGGGCAAACTATGGCTACACCTTC
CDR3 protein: CAWYGTGANYGYTF

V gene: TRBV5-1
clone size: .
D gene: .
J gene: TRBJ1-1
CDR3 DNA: TGCGCCAGCAGCTTCGGGGGACCGAACACTGAAGCTTTCTTT
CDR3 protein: CASSFGGPNTEAFF

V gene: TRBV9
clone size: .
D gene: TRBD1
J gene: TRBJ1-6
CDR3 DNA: TGTGCCAGCAGCGCGGGACAGGGCCGGAATTCACCCCTCCACTTT
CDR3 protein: CASSAGQGRNSPLHF

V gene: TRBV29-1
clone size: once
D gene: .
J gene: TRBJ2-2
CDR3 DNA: TGCAGCGTTGAGGGGGGGCTGTACACCGGGGAGCTGTTTTTT
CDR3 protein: CSVEGGLYTGELFF